The rows below give T cell receptor beta chains drawn from one sample of a study of cytomegalovirus exposure and HLA in healthy donors. Clones were read by immunoSEQ multiplex PCR, and TCRdb kept only the in-frame ones, dropping some. The table lists roughly 180,000 clones, less than 80% of them singletons. Sequenced: PBMCs. These TCRs come from a man aged 18 to 35 in good health and CMV-seronegative. CDR3s include the opening cysteine and the closing phenylalanine or tryptophan. A D gene is named only where the DNA matches it firmly. Some rows mark clone size as missing; the rest say once, few, many or name a class of expanded clone.

CDR3 DNA	CDR3 protein	CDR3 length	J gene	D gene	clone size	V gene
TGTGCCAGCTCACCACCGTCTCCAGGGACATACGAGCAGTACTTC	CASSPPSPGTYEQYF	15	TRBJ2-7	NA	NA	TRBV18
TGTGCCAGCAGCATCACTAGATTCGGCACAGATACGCAGTATTTT	CASSITRFGTDTQYF	15	TRBJ2-3	NA	NA	TRBV13
TGTGCCAGCAGTGACAGGATACAGGGGGGTACTGAAGCTTTCTTT	CASSDRIQGGTEAFF	15	TRBJ1-1	TRBD1	NA	TRBV6-1
TGTGCCAGCAGGGTGGGGAGTCCCGCTAACTATGGCTACACCTTC	CASRVGSPANYGYTF	15	TRBJ1-2	NA	NA	TRBV6-4
TGCAGCGCCACTTCGGGACTCTCGAACACTGAAGCTTTCTTT	CSATSGLSNTEAFF	14	TRBJ1-1	NA	few	TRBV29-1
TGTGCCAGCAGCCCGGGGACAGGGGACAATGAGCAGTTCTTC	CASSPGTGDNEQFF	14	TRBJ2-1	TRBD1	NA	TRBV5-4
TGTGCTAGTGGTTTGCCCGGGACTAGAGATGCCCCCGGGGAGCTGTTTTTT	CASGLPGTRDAPGELFF	17	TRBJ2-2	TRBD2	NA	TRBV12-5
TGTGCCAGTAGTGTCCCCAGGGGGCAGAGCACTGAAGCTTTCTTT	CASSVPRGQSTEAFF	15	TRBJ1-1	TRBD1	NA	TRBV19
TGTGCCAGCAGCCCGTGGGGCAGGGGGCGCGGCATTCAGTACTTC	CASSPWGRGRGIQYF	15	TRBJ2-4	TRBD1	NA	TRBV14
TGCGCCAGCAGCCATTCAACTAGCGCGTCCTACAATGAGCAGTTCTTC	CASSHSTSASYNEQFF	16	TRBJ2-1	TRBD2	NA	TRBV4-1
TGCGCCAGCAGCGGGGGATTGACTAGCGGAAGCACAGATACGCAGTATTTT	CASSGGLTSGSTDTQYF	17	TRBJ2-3	TRBD2	few	TRBV5-1
TGTGCCAGCAGTAGCAGGGCCAGAGTCAGTTACGGCTACACCTTC	CASSSRARVSYGYTF	15	TRBJ1-2	NA	NA	TRBV27
TGTGCCACCAGCAGAGTAAGGGACAACCAATGGGATACCTACGAGCAGTACTTC	CATSRVRDNQWDTYEQYF	18	TRBJ2-7	NA	NA	TRBV15
TGTGCCAGCAGTTTATGGCAGGCCGATCAGCCCCAGCATTTT	CASSLWQADQPQHF	14	TRBJ1-5	NA	once	TRBV28
TGTGCCAGCAGCAACAGTGGTGGCTACACCTTC	CASSNSGGYTF	11	TRBJ1-2	NA	NA	TRBV9
TGTGCCAGCAGTTCCCCCGGGACAGGGGGTCATTATGGCTACACCTTC	CASSSPGTGGHYGYTF	16	TRBJ1-2	TRBD1	few	TRBV6-5
TGTGCCACCTCACGTTCGGGACAGGGAATTTACGAGCAGTACTTC	CATSRSGQGIYEQYF	15	TRBJ2-7	TRBD1	NA	TRBV6-5
TGTGCCAGCAGCTTATCCATGAGGGTGGGCTATGGCTACACCTTC	CASSLSMRVGYGYTF	15	TRBJ1-2	NA	NA	TRBV7-9
TGCAGCGTTGCGGCGACGCGGGGGTCGACTAACTATGGCTACACCTTC	CSVAATRGSTNYGYTF	16	TRBJ1-2	NA	NA	TRBV29-1